This entry is about one T cell receptor (beta chain). The antigen is unknown. Germline lookup yields CDR1 SGHRS and CDR2 YFSETQ. The CDR3 runs to 14 residues. V was pared by 1 base and J by 5 bases, with 9 bases between. The record originates from a study of vaccination effects on CD4 cells after COVID-19. The study's findings and limits: Relatively few convalescent patients took part in the study, which had no early post-infection timepoints. By a late point after vaccination, infection- and vaccine-induced clones had shrunk markedly through clonal contraction.

Expansion with viral peptide pools was applied to antigen-specific CD4+ T cells by the ViraFEST assay prior to sequencing. Following 10 days of culture, CD4+ T cells were isolated. The healthy vaccine recipients, who had no prior SARS-CoV-2 infection, showed negative nucleocapsid antibodies. They grew under 2.5 million PBMC in each well, adding around 10 IU/ml IL-2 and around 9.6 ug/ml peptides. Replacing half the medium with IL-2 medium was done on days 3 and 7. TCRdb's copy holds only in-frame clones and misses some; the assay was immunoSEQ multiplex PCR. Among about 68,000 clones listed, 80% were seen once.

Source: CD4+ T cells from PBMCs cultured with SARS-CoV-2 spike peptides, taken before COVID-19 vaccination. The chain uses TRBV5-1 and TRBJ1-4; D not certain. This TCR derives from a human donor who received a COVID-19 vaccine. The CDR3 DNA follows: TGCGCCAGCAGCTTGTTGTCAATGAATGAAAAACTGTTTTTT. Translating it yields CASSLLSMNEKLFF.